This T cell receptor beta chain emerged from a study of T cell responses to AZD1222 COVID-19 vaccine. Study-wide results and caveats: Just six AZD1222 recipients were seropositive at baseline. As reported, nearly half of all spike-specific TCRs target variant regions that are unmutated. Females outnumbered males among donors, who were mostly white British; clonal diversity was possibly underestimated.

Some clones are missing from TCRdb's copy, which holds only in-frame ones; the method was immunoSEQ multiplex PCR. Found here are 150,000 to 200,000 clones, roughly 94% of them singletons; the top ten hold about 1.1%. The study pooled second doses at about 4 or about 12 weeks. V shed 5 bases and J shed 7 bases, with 18 bases lying between them. The CDR3 spans 14 residues. The germline CDR1 and CDR2 sequences are SGHNT and YYREEE (reference sequence). For this clone: The antigen is not known.

This TCR came from an adult who received the AZD1222 COVID-19 vaccine. This chain uses TRBV5-4 with TRBJ1-1, with a possible D match to TRBD1 (6 bases). The specimen was peripheral blood, collected 28 days after the second AZD1222 dose. CDR3 region: CASSLQGMINEAFF. The CDR3 DNA reads TGTGCCAGCAGTTTACAGGGTATGATCAATGAAGCTTTCTTT.